This T cell receptor (beta chain) was retrieved from a study of cytomegalovirus exposure and HLA in healthy donors. Overall study context: Early on, a data release was issued that held 80 million to 90 million unique TCRs from HLA-typed donors.

Researchers ran the PCR with 60 Vbeta and 13 Jbeta primers. Profiled with immunoSEQ multiplex PCR; TCRdb holds only in-frame clones, not every one. Of about 200,000 clones detected, under 90% appear once; the ten largest clones hold 0.098%. As for this clone: What it binds is not known.

Study-wide points: One cluster of highly shared sequence variants probably arose as a sequencing artifact. Reports indicate that TCR beta sequences accurately predicted the HLA-A and HLA-B alleles of most subjects.

This CDR3 has 14 amino acids. Germline CDR1 and CDR2: SGHVS and FQNEAQ. Trimming at V came to 6 bases and at J to 4 bases, leaving 4 bases not matched to a gene. The sequencing input was PBMCs. The receptor was derived from a boy aged 2 to 9 in good health and CMV-seronegative. This chain connects TRBV7-8 to TRBJ2-1, with 9 nucleotides matching TRBD2. The CDR3 region is CASSLAGSYNEQFF. DNA of the CDR3: TGTGCCAGCAGTCTAGCGGGGTCATACAATGAGCAGTTCTTC.